The T cell receptor (beta chain) under discussion was sequenced for a study of blood T cell repertoires in COVID-19 (dated by TCRdb to about 2020). Study-wide context: Recovered participants in ImmuneRACE Cohort 3 were defined as having two consecutive negative NP/OP PCR tests, clearance from a healthcare professional, or resolution of symptoms. The repertoires were released in a freely available public database intended as a resource for research on the immune response to SARS-CoV-2. Subjects who had been exposed to COVID-19, were actively infected with it, or had recovered from it provided the deeply sampled blood TCRbeta repertoires that made up the dataset. The prospective study material was composed of cDNA or gDNA derived from T cells, B-cell-depleted T cells, or PBMCs. HLA class I and class II types, where available, came from metadata supplied by the sample provider rather than from assay-based typing. Samples from collaborators originated in the United States, Italy and Spain and spanned both the acute and convalescent phases of COVID-19. Nearly every sample came with metadata listing a de-identified subject ID, COVID-19 status, age in years and sex. Samples were obtained from the ongoing ImmuneRACE study (first 160 participants) and from 1,254 subjects provided by 6 global collaborators.

With regard to this clone: Its antigen target is currently unknown. Base quality data are lacking; no much larger clone is found one base away.

Via the germline V gene, CDR1 is MDHEN and CDR2 SYDVKM. Trimming accounts for 11 bases at V and 2 bases at J, while the number of junction bases matched to no gene is 11. The CDR3 has 15 amino acids, counting the end cysteine and phenylalanine. Of all the DNA, just the CDR3 is kept, 45 bases in frame from base 1. The research as a whole found: The quantity of clinical and demographic metadata differed by source and by participant and was supplied without curation.

Participants in the prospective study were aged roughly 18 to 100 years, lived in approximately 26 United States geographic areas, and enrolled through a virtual design. In the prospective study, cohorts were assigned on the basis of participant-reported clinical history obtained from a screening survey and a study questionnaire. Each participant in the prospective study had whole blood, serum and a nasopharyngeal or oropharyngeal swab collected by mobile phlebotomists. Prospective study participants could optionally give additional blood draws and questionnaires over an approximately 2-month period. Before DNA extraction, blood samples from the prospective study were shipped at room temperature or frozen. TCRbeta CDR3 regions were amplified from genomic DNA by means of the immunoSEQ Assay, a bias-controlled multiplex PCR. Under the source paper's analysis protocol: The number of nucleated cells in each sample was estimated from the amplification of reference gene primers within the assay. To quantify the absolute abundance of each unique TCRbeta CDR3 rearrangement, sequence reads were collapsed and filtered. For each sample, productive Simpson clonality was calculated as the square root of Simpson's diversity index across productive rearrangements. TCRdb obtained this table from immuneACCESS and retained in-frame rearrangements with V and J assigned. These tables miss some clones; where compared with another copy, unresolved V genes account for less than half of the shortfall, and the remainder is unexplained. D and trimming were read from the DNA, whereas the V and J calls and clone size are those reported in that table. The sample table contains fewer than 350,000 clones; only one count was recorded for about 88% of them. The ten largest clones take up 2% to 2.5% of the sample.

The V and J genes are TRBV28 and TRBJ1-2; 10 bases in the middle match TRBD1. This TCR derives from a woman aged 55-69 years in a cohort exposed to, infected with or recovered from COVID-19 (not recorded which). The sample taken for sequencing was PBMCs or T cells enriched from blood (not recorded which). The DNA sequence is given as TGTGCCGGACAGGGGGGCGGGGGATTGAACTATGGCTACACCTTC. Translated, it reads CAGQGGGGLNYGYTF.